A single sample is the source of the 17 T cell receptor beta chains below, sequenced in a study of read filtering for tumor transcriptome and immune sequencing. Molecular barcoded adaptors covering alpha/delta and beta/gamma chains were used on roughly 370 ng RNA. TCRdb reprocessed the reads with MiXCR, giving one entry per CDR3 protein. Here the sample spans 35,000 to 40,000 distinct CDR3 sequences, around 13% being singletons. The sequenced sample consisted of a population of CD138-negative cells sorted from bone marrow. The source is a donor aged 40 or over with multiple myeloma.

The CDR3 DNA sequence: TGCAGTGCTAGAGTACCGGGAGAAGTCGAGCAGTACTTC. This gives the protein CSARVPGEVEQYF. This sequence joins TRBV20-1 and TRBJ2-7, with a possible D match to TRBD2 (6 bases). Germline assignment: CDR1 DFQATT and CDR2 SNEGSKA (reference sequence). CDR3 length: 13 amino acids. V was pared by 1 base and J by 6 bases, with 13 bases between.

About this clonotype itself: A far larger clone lies a single base away; this is likely a read error. V and J are TRBV4-1 and TRBJ2-7; the match to TRBD2 covers 7 bases. The length of the CDR3 is 14 residues. V was pared by 4 bases and J by 7 bases, with 10 bases of the junction left unmatched. CDR1 and CDR2 from the germline V gene are MGHRA and YSYEKL. CDR3 sequence: CASSPQGDYNEQYF. The CDR3 DNA reads TGCGCCAGCAGCCCCCAAGGGGACTACAATGAGCAGTACTTC.

This clonotype was counted many times. The CDR3 loop is CASSFLVAYRQGAEAFF. CDR3 DNA sequence: TGTGCCAGCAGCTTTCTAGTAGCGTATCGGCAGGGGGCTGAAGCTTTCTTT. The V call is TRBV6-2 or TRBV6-3, the J call TRBJ1-1, with 7 bases aligning to TRBD1. CDR1 MNHEY and CDR2 SVGEGT come from the germline V gene. J was trimmed by 6 bases and V by 6 bases; bases with no gene match: 19. CDR3 size: 17 residues.

In its sample, this clonotype was seen many times. This rearrangement joins TRBV4-3 to TRBJ2-7; either TRBD1 or TRBD2 may supply D (5 bases each). The ends were cut back, 0 bases at V and 2 bases at J, with 14 bases in the middle. This CDR3 contains 16 residues. The germline V gene encodes CDR1 LGHNA and CDR2 YSLEER. Here the CDR3 reads CASSQDLAGSPYEQYF. The CDR3 region has the DNA TGCGCCAGCAGCCAAGATTTGGCAGGGAGTCCCTACGAGCAGTACTTC.

In this sample, this clonotype turned up many times. The chain recombines TRBV9 with TRBJ2-7; D remains unclear. With 4 bases removed from V and 0 bases from J, the gap between germline ends came to 11 bases. The CDR3 has 14 amino acids. Germline CDR1 reads SGDLS; CDR2 reads YYNGEE. CDR3 in DNA: TGTGCCAGCAGCCTCGACGGGTTCTCCTACGAGCAGTACTTC. This encodes CASSLDGFSYEQYF.

This clonotype turned up a few times. Just one base apart from a much larger clone, this may be a read error. V gene TRBV5-1 combines with J gene TRBJ2-1; D is possibly TRBD1 or TRBD2 (6 bases each). The CDR3 is 13 residues long. From germline, CDR1 is SGHRS and CDR2 YFSETQ. Between the trimmed V and J ends, which lost 7 bases and 5 bases, there was a span of 13 bases. CDR3 in amino acids: CASGRDTNNEQFF. CDR3 in DNA: TGCGCCAGCGGGCGGGACACCAACAATGAGCAGTTCTTC.

The chain is built from TRBV11-2 and TRBJ2-3; D gene ambiguous. CDR3 length: 14 residues. The ends were cut back, 2 bases at V and 0 bases at J, with 6 bases in the middle. CDR1 is SGHAT and CDR2 is FQNNGV in the germline V gene. CDR3 amino acids: CASSLSVSTDTQYF. Written as DNA, the CDR3 is TGTGCCAGCAGCTTATCGGTTAGCACAGATACGCAGTATTTT.

The rearrangement joins TRBV28 to TRBJ2-4, with 7 nucleotides matching TRBD1. CDR3 size: 13 residues. CDR1 and CDR2 (germline): MDHEN, SYDVKM. V lost 6 bases, J lost 6 bases, and 5 bases stayed unmatched. Here the CDR3 DNA reads TGTGCCAGCAGCAGGGCAGGGGGAAACATTCAGTACTTC. This codes for CASSRAGGNIQYF.

This clonotype was seen a handful of times. This chain joins TRBV20-1 and TRBJ1-1, with 9 nucleotides matching TRBD1. This CDR3 contains 15 residues. Germline CDR1 is DFQATT and CDR2 is SNEGSKA (reference sequence). Germline trimming cut 5 bases from V and 1 base from J; bases unmatched to any gene: 8. The CDR3, as DNA: TGCAGTGCTCGCGACAGGGGGAACACGAACACTGAAGCTTTCTTT. It yields the protein CSARDRGNTNTEAFF.

The table lists this clonotype with many counts. This sequence joins TRBV5-1 and TRBJ2-1; D might be TRBD2 (6 bases). Germline V gene sequence: CDR1 SGHRS, CDR2 YFSETQ. V lost 0 bases and J lost 5, with 9 bases in between. The CDR3 spans 14 residues. This CDR3 is CASSLGDFNNEQFF. The CDR3, as DNA: TGCGCCAGCAGCTTGGGGGACTTTAACAATGAGCAGTTCTTC.

This clonotype was recorded a few times. A much larger clone is a single base away; this may be a read error. V gene TRBV12-3 or TRBV12-4 combines with J gene TRBJ1-1, with D unclear. The CDR3 extends over 15 amino acids. As DNA, the CDR3 is TGTGCCAGCAGTCACAATAACTGGAGGAACACTGGAGCTTTCTTT. Translation: CASSHNNWRNTGAFF.

This clonotype was seen many times. The genes are TRBV19 and TRBJ2-1; TRBD1 aligns across 7 bases. Germline V CDR1 and CDR2: LNHDA, SQIVND (reference sequence). The length of the CDR3 is 14 residues. Trimming cost V 3 bases and J 11 bases; bases outside gene matches: 10. The CDR3 coding sequence is TGTGCCAGTAGTATCCTAGGGGCGACAGGGCAGCAGTTCTTC. It encodes CASSILGATGQQFF.

On this clonotype itself: An end of the junction does not agree with germline; a read error may underlie this. V usage is TRBV4-3 and J usage is TRBJ2-5; D is tentatively TRBD1 or TRBD2 (6 bases each). The germline CDR1 and CDR2 sequences are LGHNA and YSLEER. The CDR3 extends over 14 amino acids. CDR3 sequence reads: CASCQGGRQETQYF. DNA of the CDR3: TGCGCCAGCTGCCAAGGGGGGAGACAGGAGACCCAGTACTTC.

A note on this clonotype: Given a much more abundant clone one base away, this may be a read error. V usage is TRBV7-2 and J usage is TRBJ2-1; tentatively, D is TRBD2 (6 bases). The V and J ends lost 5 bases and 4 bases respectively, with 15 bases between them. Germline CDR1 and CDR2: SGHTA and FQGNSA. CDR3 length: 15 residues. CDR3 sequence reads: CASSPDGSPYNEQFF. CDR3 coding DNA: TGTGCCAGCAGCCCTGACGGGAGCCCGTACAATGAGCAGTTCTTC.

This clonotype was seen a handful of times. The rearrangement links TRBV29-1 to TRBJ2-5; D not resolved. Germline assignment: CDR1 SQVTM and CDR2 ANQGSEA. V lost 1 base and J 4 bases, leaving 7 bases between the germline ends. The CDR3 contains 12 residues. The CDR3, as DNA: TGCAGCGTTGAAGGGGGTAGAGAGACCCAGTACTTC. It codes for CSVEGGRETQYF.

There are many counts of this clonotype. The chain is built from TRBV7-2 and TRBJ2-2, with D possibly matching TRBD2 (6 bases). The germline V gene encodes CDR1 SGHTA and CDR2 FQGNSA. Trimming took off 1 base at V and 3 bases at J, with 9 bases between the two ends. This CDR3 spans 15 amino acids. DNA of the CDR3: TGTGCCAGCAGCTTAGTGGGAGGCGACACCGGGGAGCTGTTTTTT. It yields the protein CASSLVGGDTGELFF.

This clonotype has a count of ten or more. The rearrangement links TRBV29-1 to TRBJ2-7; either TRBD1 or TRBD2 may supply D (6 bases each). Deletions cut 3 bases from V and 2 bases from J, with 8 bases between. This CDR3 region has 12 residues. Per germline, CDR1 SQVTM and CDR2 ANQGSEA. The CDR3 sequence: CSVERDTYEQYF. As DNA, the CDR3 is TGCAGCGTTGAGCGGGACACCTACGAGCAGTACTTC.